This T cell receptor beta chain was obtained from a study of T cells in women clearing cervical HPV infection (dated by TCRdb to the late 2010s). With respect to the entire study: Cases were roughly 24 women with histologically confirmed HPV16-related CIN3 or worse, including a couple of invasive cancers. The 20 to 25 controls were women who cleared a single incident HPV16 infection within 12 months without developing precancer or cancer. Case blood was taken at the visit when the lesion was first identified, whereas control blood was taken when infection was no longer detected. For cases, the median interval between lesion detection and blood sampling was about 140 days, with an interquartile range of about 80 to 210 days. Since only a few of the women had HLA typing available, the possibility that HLA type was acting as a confounder could not be ruled out. Nested within Costa Rica's Guanacaste HPV Natural History Study, an exploratory proof-of-principle case-control study compared TCR repertoires across cervical HPV16 outcomes. Cases and controls were matched on year of sample collection and on age within five years. Cases had a median age of about 34 years and controls had a median age of approximately 37, with no significant differences in baseline characteristics. The parent cohort enrolled approximately 9,200 women aged 18 or older in Guanacaste, Costa Rica, during about 1992 to 1995 and followed them for around 7 years. Five blinded duplicates per group were added as quality controls, so that 60 or so samples were obtained: about 50 participants and some 10 replicates. What the authors observed across the whole study: Random forest classifiers that combined richness and V gene abundances separated cases from controls with an estimated AUC of around 0.8. Lower TRBV6-7 relative abundance was observed in cases than in controls (about 0.099% versus 0.17%; Bonferroni P = 0.0008). Because the number of T cells per sample was unknown, the richness differences could reflect varying T-cell content rather than repertoire biology. Significantly higher TCR repertoire richness was observed in CIN3+ cases than in controls across sequencing depths, whereas no difference in evenness was found. Because of the cross-sectional design, the study could not determine whether the associations came before infection or resulted from infection, and neither effector/memory subsets nor HPV-specific T cells were isolated.

Via the germline V gene (reference sequence), CDR1 is LNHDA and CDR2 SQIVND. The CDR3 numbers 15 residues from cysteine through phenylalanine. Only the CDR3 bases that were read are kept: 36 of them, in frame from base 1. V and J lose 5 bases and 1 base, and a span of 11 bases separates them. The immunoSEQ assay used multiplex PCR to amplify TCR beta CDR3 regions from an average of approximately 1,200 ng of genomic DNA per sample. To correct primer bias, the assay used a complete synthetic TCR repertoire to set an amplification baseline. The amplicons were sequenced using the Illumina platform. The paper's data handling went like this. Sequence errors were corrected by clustering with frequency ratios and a modified nearest-neighbor algorithm, and the sequences were then analyzed in the immunoSEQ Analyzer using IMGT gene definitions. TCR richness and evenness were averaged over 20 rarefaction repeats at each rarefaction depth, excluding samples with fewer sequences than the depth. V, D and J gene relative abundances were compared between groups with Wilcoxon rank sum tests, applying FDR correction. In the blinded duplicates, the intraclass correlation was around 96% for TCR richness and averaged around 78% across approximately 60 gene segments. The source is immuneACCESS, and TCRdb retained only in-frame sequences with V and J called. Part of the clones is not carried over; for the studies checked, unresolved V genes explain less than half of this, and the remainder is unexplained. The V and J calls and clone size were taken over from that table, and D and trimming were inferred from the DNA. The sample's clone listing holds about 20,000 clones. The ten largest make up over 5.5% of the sample.

In the case of this clone: What this receptor recognizes is not known. Sequencing ends 3 residues short of the CDR3 end; the germline J gene provides the rest.

Every participant had a single incident cervical HPV16 infection, and prevalent HPV16 infections were excluded. Cervical HPV DNA was detected by MY09/MY11 PCR, and genotyping was performed by dot-blot hybridization. Under 19 mL of heparinized blood were centrifuged, and the buffy coat was aliquoted, frozen at -30°C, then stored at -80°C. QIAGEN kits were used to extract genomic DNA from buffy coat specimens. Recombination joined TRBV19 with TRBJ1-4; possibly the D gene is TRBD1, per 6 matching bases. Sequencing input: blood buffy coat. This sequence was found in a woman between 18 and 69 years old with a cervical HPV16 infection that either progressed to CIN3+ or cleared (not recorded which). CDR3 protein: CASSGQQGTNEKLFF. The sequenced part of the CDR3 DNA is TGTGCCAGTAGTGGACAACAGGGAACTAATGAAAAA.